This entry lists 4 T cell receptor beta chains sequenced from one sample in a study of human T cells and chemical hapten exposure. Total RNA came from unfractionated whole blood. One entry per CDR3 protein results from TCRdb running MiXCR on the 5' RACE reads. Among tens of thousands of distinct CDR3 sequences, roughly 7.7% were seen once, and the ten largest hold around 2.3%. All receptors derive from a male donor in good health.

The chain uses TRBV29-1 and TRBJ2-5, with D possibly matching TRBD2 (6 bases). Germline V gene sequence: CDR1 SQVTM, CDR2 ANQGSEA. V lost 3 bases to trimming and J lost 2 bases, with 7 bases between them. The CDR3 has 12 amino acids. The CDR3 coding sequence is TGCAGCGTTGAGGAGGGACAAGAGACCCAGTACTTC. Translated: CSVEEGQETQYF.

This clonotype was counted a few times. J is TRBJ1-3 and V is TRBV12-3 or TRBV12-4, with 8 positions matching TRBD1. This CDR3 spans 18 amino acids. J lost 4 bases, V lost 2 bases, and 13 bases had no gene match. CDR3 DNA sequence: TGTGCCAGCAGTTTAACTCGGGCAGGGGGCGCGTGGGGAAACACCATATATTTT. Protein product: CASSLTRAGGAWGNTIYF.

The sample holds many counts of this clonotype. This rearrangement joins TRBV6-6 to TRBJ1-1; D is perhaps TRBD1 (5 bases). This CDR3 is built from 13 residues. Trimming removed 0 bases at V and 5 bases at J, with 7 bases between. Germline V gives CDR1 MNHNY, CDR2 SVGAGI (reference sequence). The CDR3 coding sequence is TGTGCCAGCAGTTACTCGAGGGGAACTGAAGCTTTCTTT. Translating gives CASSYSRGTEAFF.

A few counts support this clonotype. This rearrangement joins TRBV12-5 to TRBJ2-3; TRBD1 agrees at 7 bases. The germline gives CDR1 LGHNT, CDR2 FRNRAP. V lost 1 base, J lost 6 bases, and 28 bases stayed unmatched. The length of the CDR3 is 22 residues. Here the CDR3 DNA reads TGTGCTAGTGGTTTGGCCCTCAGGGGTGTAGGGGACAGCACCTCCGAGGGGGATACGCAGTATTTT. As protein: CASGLALRGVGDSTSEGDTQYF.